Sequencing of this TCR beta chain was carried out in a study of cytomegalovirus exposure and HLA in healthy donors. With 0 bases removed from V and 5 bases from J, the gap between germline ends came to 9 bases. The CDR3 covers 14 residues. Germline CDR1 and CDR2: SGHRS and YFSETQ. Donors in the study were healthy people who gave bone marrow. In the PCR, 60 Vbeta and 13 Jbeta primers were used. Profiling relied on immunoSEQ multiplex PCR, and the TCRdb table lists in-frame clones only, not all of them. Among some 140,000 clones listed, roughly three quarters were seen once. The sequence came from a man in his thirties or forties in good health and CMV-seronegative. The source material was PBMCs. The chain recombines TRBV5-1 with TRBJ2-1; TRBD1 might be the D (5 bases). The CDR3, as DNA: TGCGCCAGCAGCTTGGGGGGCCTCCACAATGAGCAGTTCTTC. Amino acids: CASSLGGLHNEQFF.